This TCR beta chain is drawn from a study of CD4 T cells in relation to SARS-CoV-2 and coronaviruses. CD4+ T cells from unexposed donors were obtained before the COVID-19 pandemic (2011-2018). CD4+ T cells were isolated from the cells after around 11 days of culture. The CDR3 sequence is 12 residues long. Germline CDR1 and CDR2: LNHDA and SQIVND (reference sequence). V lost 3 bases and J lost 3, with 6 bases in between. TCRdb keeps only in-frame clones here, not all; method: immunoSEQ multiplex PCR. The sample contains about 28,000 clones, 74% of which appear only once. As for this clone: Antigen specificity is unknown.

The chain is built from TRBV19 and TRBJ2-7; D unclear. The sequence came from a human donor in good health. Sequencing was done on a sample of CD4+ T cells from PBMCs, cultured in vitro. Here the CDR3 reads CASSIHNYEQYF. In DNA, the CDR3 is TGTGCCAGTAGTATCCACAACTACGAGCAGTACTTC.